This TCR beta chain derives from a study of radiotherapy plus CTLA-4 blockade in lung cancer. Some clones are missing from TCRdb's copy, which holds only in-frame ones; the method was immunoSEQ multiplex PCR. Of 70,000 to 90,000 clones in the sample, about 78% were seen once. V shed 2 bases and J shed 12 bases, with 20 bases lying between them. Germline lookup yields CDR1 MNHEY and CDR2 SVGAGI. The CDR3 is made up of 16 amino acids. This receptor was taken from a human donor with non-small cell lung cancer whose response to radiotherapy plus ipilimumab could not be evaluated. Some clones in this sample may be carry-over from other donors' samples. V gene TRBV6-5 combines with J gene TRBJ1-6, with TRBD1 as a possible D gene (6 bases). The starting material was peripheral blood, obtained from a patient treated with radiotherapy plus ipilimumab. CDR3 region: CASSYNGDAGVLPLHF. CDR3 bases: TGTGCCAGCAGTTACAACGGGGACGCAGGGGTCTTACCCCTCCACTTT.